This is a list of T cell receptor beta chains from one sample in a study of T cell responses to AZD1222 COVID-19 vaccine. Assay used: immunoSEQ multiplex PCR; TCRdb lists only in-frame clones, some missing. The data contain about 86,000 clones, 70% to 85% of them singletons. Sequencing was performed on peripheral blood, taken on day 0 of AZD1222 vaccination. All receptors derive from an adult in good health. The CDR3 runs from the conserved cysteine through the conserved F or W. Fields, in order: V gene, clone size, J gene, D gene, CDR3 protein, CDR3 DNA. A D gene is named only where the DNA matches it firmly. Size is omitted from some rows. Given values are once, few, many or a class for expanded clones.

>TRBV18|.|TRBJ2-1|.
CASSPGNEQFF
TGTGCCAGCTCACCCGGCAATGAGCAGTTCTTC
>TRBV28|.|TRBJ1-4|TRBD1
CASSLWTGASEKLFF
TGTGCCAGCAGTTTATGGACAGGGGCGAGTGAAAAACTGTTTTTT
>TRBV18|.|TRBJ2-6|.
CASSPAGMGANVLTF
TGTGCCAGCTCACCGGCAGGGATGGGGGCCAACGTCCTGACTTTC
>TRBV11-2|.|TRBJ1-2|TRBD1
CASSLAPGGYGYTF
TGTGCCAGCAGCTTAGCTCCAGGGGGCTATGGCTACACCTTC
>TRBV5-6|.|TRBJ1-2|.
CASSLVGRQDYGYTF
TGTGCCAGCAGCTTGGTGGGGAGACAGGACTATGGCTACACCTTC
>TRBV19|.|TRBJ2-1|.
CASSSRHVSSYGANEQFF
TGTGCCAGTAGTAGCAGGCACGTCTCTTCCTACGGGGCCAATGAGCAGTTCTTC
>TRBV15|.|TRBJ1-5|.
CATSIGGTGNQPQHF
TGTGCCACCAGCATAGGAGGGACGGGCAATCAGCCCCAGCATTTT
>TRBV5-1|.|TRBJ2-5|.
CASSFTQPQETQYF
TGCGCCAGCAGCTTCACTCAGCCCCAAGAGACCCAGTACTTC
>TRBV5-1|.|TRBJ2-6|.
CASSLTGSSGANVLTF
TGCGCCAGCAGCTTGACAGGAAGCTCTGGGGCCAACGTCCTGACTTTC
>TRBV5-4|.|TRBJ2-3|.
CASSGQNTDTQYF
TGTGCCAGCAGCGGACAGAACACAGATACGCAGTATTTT
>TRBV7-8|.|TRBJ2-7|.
CASSPRVIIYEQYF
TGTGCCAGCAGCCCCAGGGTAATTATCTACGAGCAGTACTTC
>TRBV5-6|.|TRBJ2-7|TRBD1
CASSLEDRGPRAAYEQYF
TGTGCCAGCAGCTTGGAGGACAGGGGGCCTAGGGCGGCCTACGAGCAGTACTTC
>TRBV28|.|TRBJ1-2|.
CASSLGGVPYGYTF
TGTGCCAGCAGTTTGGGGGGAGTACCCTATGGCTACACCTTC
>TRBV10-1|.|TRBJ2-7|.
CASSESWQLGQYF
TGCGCCAGCAGTGAGTCGTGGCAACTCGGGCAGTACTTC
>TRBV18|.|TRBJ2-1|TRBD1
CASSPHRDRSYNEQFF
TGTGCCAGCTCCCCACACCGGGACAGGTCCTACAATGAGCAGTTCTTC
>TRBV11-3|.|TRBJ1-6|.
CASSLDLRTIGDNSPLHF
TGTGCCAGCAGCTTAGATCTGAGGACAATAGGGGATAATTCACCCCTCCACTTT
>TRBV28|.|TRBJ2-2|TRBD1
CASSLWGSPGTGGENTNTGELFF
TGTGCCAGCAGTTTATGGGGGAGCCCAGGGACAGGGGGCGAAAACACGAACACCGGGGAGCTGTTTTTT
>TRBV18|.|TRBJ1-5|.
CASSPEAPAHGSPQHF
TGTGCCAGCTCACCAGAGGCCCCCGCGCATGGGTCGCCCCAGCATTTT
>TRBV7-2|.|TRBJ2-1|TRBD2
CASSLWPPGLATYNEQFF
TGTGCCAGCAGCTTATGGCCTCCGGGACTAGCGACCTACAATGAGCAGTTCTTC
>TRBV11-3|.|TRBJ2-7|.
CASNEGTTTLYEQYF
TGTGCCAGCAACGAGGGGACAACCACACTTTACGAGCAGTACTTC
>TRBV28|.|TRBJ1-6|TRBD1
CASSFRGTGGSNSPLHF
TGTGCCAGCAGTTTCCGGGGGACAGGGGGCTCTAATTCACCCCTCCACTTT
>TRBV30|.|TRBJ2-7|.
CAWSVLGGIQYF
TGTGCCTGGAGTGTACTAGGGGGGATTCAGTACTTC
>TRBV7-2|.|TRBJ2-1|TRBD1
CASSYGQGAYNEQFF
TGTGCCAGCAGCTATGGACAGGGGGCTTACAATGAGCAGTTCTTC
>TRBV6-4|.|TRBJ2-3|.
CASKGTDTQYF
TGTGCCAGCAAGGGGACAGATACGCAGTATTTT
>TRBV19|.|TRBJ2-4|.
CASSIPYASNIQYF
TGTGCCAGTAGTATACCATACGCCTCAAACATTCAGTACTTC
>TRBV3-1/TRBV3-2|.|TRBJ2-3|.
CASSQTPSTDTQYF
TGTGCCAGCAGCCAGACGCCTAGCACAGATACGCAGTATTTT
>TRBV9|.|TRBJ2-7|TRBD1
CASSASDRASDEQYF
TGTGCCAGCAGCGCCTCGGACAGGGCAAGCGACGAGCAGTACTTC
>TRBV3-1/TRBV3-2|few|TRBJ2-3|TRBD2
CASSQLPLGSGSTDTQYF
TGTGCCAGCAGCCAACTTCCCCTCGGTAGCGGGAGCACAGATACGCAGTATTTT
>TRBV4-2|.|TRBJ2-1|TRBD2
CASSQEMAGELRVNEQFF
TGTGCCAGCAGCCAGGAAATGGCGGGAGAGTTAAGAGTCAATGAGCAGTTCTTC
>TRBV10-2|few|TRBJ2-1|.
CASSRTWNEQFF
TGCGCCAGCAGTAGGACCTGGAATGAGCAGTTCTTC
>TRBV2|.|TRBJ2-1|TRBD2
CASNIPTSGKNEQFF
TGTGCCAGCAACATCCCCACTAGCGGGAAGAATGAGCAGTTCTTC
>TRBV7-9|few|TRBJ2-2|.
CASSLVGGQNTGELFF
TGTGCCAGCAGCTTAGTGGGGGGCCAGAACACCGGGGAGCTGTTTTTT